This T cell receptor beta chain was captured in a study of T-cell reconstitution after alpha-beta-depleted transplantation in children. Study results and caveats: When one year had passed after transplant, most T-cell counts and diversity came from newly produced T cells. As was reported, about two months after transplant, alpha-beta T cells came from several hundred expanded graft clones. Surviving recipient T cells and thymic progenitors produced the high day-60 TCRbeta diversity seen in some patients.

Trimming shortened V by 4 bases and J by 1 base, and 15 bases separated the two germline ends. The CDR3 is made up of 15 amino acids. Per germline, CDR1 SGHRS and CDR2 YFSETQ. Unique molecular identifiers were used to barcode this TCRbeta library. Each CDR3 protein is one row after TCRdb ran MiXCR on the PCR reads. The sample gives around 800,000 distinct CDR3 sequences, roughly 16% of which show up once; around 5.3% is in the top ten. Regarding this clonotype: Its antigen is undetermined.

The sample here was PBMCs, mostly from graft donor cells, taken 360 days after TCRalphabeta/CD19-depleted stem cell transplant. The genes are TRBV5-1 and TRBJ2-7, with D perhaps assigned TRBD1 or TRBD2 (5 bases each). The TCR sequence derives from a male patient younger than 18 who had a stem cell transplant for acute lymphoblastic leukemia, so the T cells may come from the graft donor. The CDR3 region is CASSVGVNWSYEQYF. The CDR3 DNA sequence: TGCGCCAGCAGCGTGGGGGTAAATTGGTCCTACGAGCAGTACTTC.